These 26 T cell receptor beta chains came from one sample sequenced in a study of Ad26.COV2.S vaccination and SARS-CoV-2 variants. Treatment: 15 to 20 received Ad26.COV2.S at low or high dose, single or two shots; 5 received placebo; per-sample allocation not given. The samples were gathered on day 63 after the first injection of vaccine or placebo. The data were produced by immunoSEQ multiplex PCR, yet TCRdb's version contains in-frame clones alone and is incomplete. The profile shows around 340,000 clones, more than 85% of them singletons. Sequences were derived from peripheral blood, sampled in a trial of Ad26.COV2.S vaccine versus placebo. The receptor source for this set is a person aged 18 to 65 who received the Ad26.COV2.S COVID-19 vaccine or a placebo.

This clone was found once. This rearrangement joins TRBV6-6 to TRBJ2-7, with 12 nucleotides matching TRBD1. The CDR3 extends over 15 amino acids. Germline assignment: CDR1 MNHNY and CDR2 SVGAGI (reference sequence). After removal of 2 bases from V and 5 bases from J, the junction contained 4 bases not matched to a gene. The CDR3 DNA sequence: TGTGCCAGCAGTTACACCGGGACAGGGGGCAACGAGCAGTACTTC. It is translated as CASSYTGTGGNEQYF.

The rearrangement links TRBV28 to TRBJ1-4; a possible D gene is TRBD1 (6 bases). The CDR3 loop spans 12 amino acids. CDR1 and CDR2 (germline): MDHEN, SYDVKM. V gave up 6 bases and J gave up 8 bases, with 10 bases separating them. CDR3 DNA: TGTGCCAGCAGCTCCACAGGGGAAAAACTGTTTTTT. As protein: CASSSTGEKLFF. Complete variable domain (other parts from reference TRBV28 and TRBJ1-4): DVKVTQSSRYLVKRTGEKVFLECVQDMDHENMFWYRQDPGLGLRLIYFSYDVKMKEKGDIPEGYSVSREKKERFSLILESASTNQTSMYLCASSSTGEKLFFGSGTQLSVL.

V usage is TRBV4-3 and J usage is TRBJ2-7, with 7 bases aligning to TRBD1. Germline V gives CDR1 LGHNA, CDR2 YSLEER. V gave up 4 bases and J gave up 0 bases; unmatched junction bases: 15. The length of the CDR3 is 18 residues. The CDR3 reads CASSRGIPGTESSYEQYF. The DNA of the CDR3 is TGCGCCAGCAGCCGCGGAATACCTGGGACAGAGAGCTCCTACGAGCAGTACTTC.

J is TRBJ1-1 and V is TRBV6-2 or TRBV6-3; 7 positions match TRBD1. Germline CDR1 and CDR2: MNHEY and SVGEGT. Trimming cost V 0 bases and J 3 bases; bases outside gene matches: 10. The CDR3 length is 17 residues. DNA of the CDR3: TGTGCCAGCAGTTACTCCTGGGACAGCGCGTCGGACACTGAAGCTTTCTTT. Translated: CASSYSWDSASDTEAFF.

The CDR3 DNA reads TGTGCCAGCAGGCCTAGGACAGGGGGCAGAGGGTATACCGGGGAGCTGTTTTTT. This translates into CASRPRTGGRGYTGELFF. This chain uses TRBV11-2 with TRBJ2-2; 11 positions agree with TRBD1. Germline CDR1 reads SGHAT; CDR2 reads FQNNGV. The CDR3 runs to 18 residues. With V trimmed by 6 bases and J by 5 bases, 14 bases remained unmatched.

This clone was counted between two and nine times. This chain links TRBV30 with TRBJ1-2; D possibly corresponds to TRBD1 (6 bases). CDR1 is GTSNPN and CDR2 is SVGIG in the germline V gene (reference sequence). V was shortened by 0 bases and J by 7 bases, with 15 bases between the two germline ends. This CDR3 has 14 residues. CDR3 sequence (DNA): TGTGCCTGGAGTGTACTAGGGGGGGCAGCTGGCTACACCTTC. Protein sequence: CAWSVLGGAAGYTF.

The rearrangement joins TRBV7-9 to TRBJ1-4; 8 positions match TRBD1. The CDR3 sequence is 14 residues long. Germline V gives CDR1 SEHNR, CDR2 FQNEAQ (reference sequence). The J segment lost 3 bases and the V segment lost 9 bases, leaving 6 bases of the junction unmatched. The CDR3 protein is CASSQGASNEKLFF. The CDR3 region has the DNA TGTGCCAGTTCCCAGGGGGCTTCTAATGAAAAACTGTTTTTT. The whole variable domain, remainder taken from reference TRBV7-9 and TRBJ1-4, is DTGVSQNPRHKITKRGQNVTFRCDPISEHNRLYWYRQTLGQGPEFLTYFQNEAQLEKSRLLSDRFSAERPKGSFSTLEIQRTEQGDSAMYLCASSQGASNEKLFFGSGTQLSVL.

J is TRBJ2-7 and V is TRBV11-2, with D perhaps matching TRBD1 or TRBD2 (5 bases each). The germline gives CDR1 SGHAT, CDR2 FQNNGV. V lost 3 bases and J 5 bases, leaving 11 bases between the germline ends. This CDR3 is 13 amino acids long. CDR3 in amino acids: CASSLIQGDEQYF. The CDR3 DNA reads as TGTGCCAGCAGCTTGATTCAGGGAGACGAGCAGTACTTC.

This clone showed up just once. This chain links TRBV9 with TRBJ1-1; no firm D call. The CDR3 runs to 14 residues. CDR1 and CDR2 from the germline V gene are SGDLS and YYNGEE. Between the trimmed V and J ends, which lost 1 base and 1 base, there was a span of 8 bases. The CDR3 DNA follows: TGTGCCAGCAGCGTATTACCGGAGAACACTGAAGCTTTCTTT. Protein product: CASSVLPENTEAFF.

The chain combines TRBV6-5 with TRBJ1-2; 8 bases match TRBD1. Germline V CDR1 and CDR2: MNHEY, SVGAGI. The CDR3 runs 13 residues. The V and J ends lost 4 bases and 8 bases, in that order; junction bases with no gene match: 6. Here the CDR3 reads CASSWGGTGGYTF. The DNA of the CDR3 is TGTGCCAGCAGTTGGGGGGGGACAGGCGGCTACACCTTC.

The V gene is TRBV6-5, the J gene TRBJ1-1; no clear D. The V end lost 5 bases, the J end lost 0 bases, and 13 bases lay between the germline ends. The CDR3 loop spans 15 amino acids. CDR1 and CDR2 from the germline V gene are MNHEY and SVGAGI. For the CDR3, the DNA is TGTGCCAGCAGTACTCATGACATGATGAACACTGAAGCTTTCTTT. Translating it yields CASSTHDMMNTEAFF.

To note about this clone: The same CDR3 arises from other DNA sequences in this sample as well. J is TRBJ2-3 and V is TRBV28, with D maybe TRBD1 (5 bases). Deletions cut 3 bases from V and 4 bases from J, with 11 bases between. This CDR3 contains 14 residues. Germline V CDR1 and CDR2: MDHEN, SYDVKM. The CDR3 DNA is TGTGCCAGCAGTTTGGGCAGGGTAGCAGATACGCAGTATTTT. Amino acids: CASSLGRVADTQYF.

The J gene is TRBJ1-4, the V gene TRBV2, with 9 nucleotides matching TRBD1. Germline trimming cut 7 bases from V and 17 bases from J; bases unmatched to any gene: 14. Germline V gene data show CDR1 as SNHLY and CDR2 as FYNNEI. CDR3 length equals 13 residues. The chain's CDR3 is CASKGQGGVGVFF. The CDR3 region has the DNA TGTGCCAGCAAGGGACAGGGAGGTGTAGGCGTATTTTTT.

The CDR3 loop reads CASSGSGTGGDGYTF. CDR3 nucleotide sequence: TGCGCCAGCAGCGGCTCCGGGACAGGGGGCGATGGCTACACCTTC. The genes are TRBV5-1 and TRBJ1-2; 12 bases agree with TRBD1. The CDR3 is 15 amino acids. The J segment lost 6 bases and the V segment lost 4 bases, leaving 7 bases of the junction unmatched. Germline lookup yields CDR1 SGHRS and CDR2 YFSETQ.

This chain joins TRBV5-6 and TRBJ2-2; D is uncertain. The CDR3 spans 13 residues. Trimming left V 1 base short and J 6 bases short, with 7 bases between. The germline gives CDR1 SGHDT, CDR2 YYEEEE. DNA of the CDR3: TGTGCCAGCAGCTTGACGGGTTCCGGGGAGCTGTTTTTT. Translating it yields CASSLTGSGELFF.

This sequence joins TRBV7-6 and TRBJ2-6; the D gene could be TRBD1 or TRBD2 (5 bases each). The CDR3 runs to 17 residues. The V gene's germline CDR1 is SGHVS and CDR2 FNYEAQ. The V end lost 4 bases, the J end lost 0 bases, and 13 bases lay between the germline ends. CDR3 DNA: TGTGCCAGCAGCTCGGGACCGCCCGGCTCTGGGGCCAACGTCCTGACTTTC. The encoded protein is CASSSGPPGSGANVLTF.

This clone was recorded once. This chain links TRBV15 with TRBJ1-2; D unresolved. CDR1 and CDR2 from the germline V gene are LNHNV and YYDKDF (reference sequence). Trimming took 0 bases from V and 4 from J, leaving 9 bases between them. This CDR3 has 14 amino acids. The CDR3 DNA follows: TGTGCCACCAGCAGAGATCCGGTTGGCTATGGCTACACCTTC. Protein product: CATSRDPVGYGYTF.

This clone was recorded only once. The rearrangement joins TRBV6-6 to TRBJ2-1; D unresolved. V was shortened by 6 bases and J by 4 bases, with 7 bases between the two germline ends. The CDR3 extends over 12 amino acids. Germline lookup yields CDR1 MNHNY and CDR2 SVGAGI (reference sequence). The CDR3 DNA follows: TGTGCCAGCAGGGTAGGGTACAATGAGCAGTTCTTC. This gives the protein CASRVGYNEQFF.

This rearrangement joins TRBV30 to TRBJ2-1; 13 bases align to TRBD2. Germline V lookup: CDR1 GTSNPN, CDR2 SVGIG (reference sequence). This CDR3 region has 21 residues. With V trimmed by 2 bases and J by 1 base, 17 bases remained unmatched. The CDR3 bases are TGTGCCTGGAGTAGAGTGCGGGAGGGGACTAGCGGGGTCGGGTCCTACAATGAGCAGTTCTTC. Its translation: CAWSRVREGTSGVGSYNEQFF.

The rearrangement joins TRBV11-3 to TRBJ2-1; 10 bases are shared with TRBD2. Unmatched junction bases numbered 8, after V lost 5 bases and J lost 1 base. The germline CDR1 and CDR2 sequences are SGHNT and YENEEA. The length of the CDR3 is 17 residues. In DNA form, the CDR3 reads TGTGCCAGCAGCAGTAACAGCGGGGGGGCTTCCTACAATGAGCAGTTCTTC. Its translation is CASSSNSGGASYNEQFF.

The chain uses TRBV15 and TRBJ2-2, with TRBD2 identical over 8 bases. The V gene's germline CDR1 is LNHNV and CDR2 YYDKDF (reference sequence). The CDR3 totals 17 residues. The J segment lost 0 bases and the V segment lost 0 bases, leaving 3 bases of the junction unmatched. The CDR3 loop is CATSRDALAANTGELFF. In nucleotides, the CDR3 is TGTGCCACCAGCAGAGATGCACTAGCGGCGAACACCGGGGAGCTGTTTTTT.

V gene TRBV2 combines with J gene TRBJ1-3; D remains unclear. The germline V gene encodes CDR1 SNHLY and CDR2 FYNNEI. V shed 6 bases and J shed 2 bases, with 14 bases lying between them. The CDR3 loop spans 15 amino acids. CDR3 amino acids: CASRYQTAAGNTIYF. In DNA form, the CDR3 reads TGTGCCAGCAGATACCAAACGGCGGCTGGAAACACCATATATTTT.

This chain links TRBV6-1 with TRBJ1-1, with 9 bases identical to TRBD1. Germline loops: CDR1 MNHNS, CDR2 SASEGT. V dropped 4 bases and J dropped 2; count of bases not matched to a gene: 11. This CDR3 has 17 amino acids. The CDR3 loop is CASSGPGTGRVNTEAFF. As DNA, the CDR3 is TGTGCCAGCAGTGGACCCGGGACAGGGAGGGTAAACACTGAAGCTTTCTTT.

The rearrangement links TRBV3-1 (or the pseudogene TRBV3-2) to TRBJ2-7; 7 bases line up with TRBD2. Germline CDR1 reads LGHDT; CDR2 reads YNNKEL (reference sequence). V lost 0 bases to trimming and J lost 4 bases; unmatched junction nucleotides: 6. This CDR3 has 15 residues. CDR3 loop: CASSQDASGIYEQYF. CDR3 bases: TGTGCCAGCAGCCAAGACGCTAGCGGTATATACGAGCAGTACTTC.

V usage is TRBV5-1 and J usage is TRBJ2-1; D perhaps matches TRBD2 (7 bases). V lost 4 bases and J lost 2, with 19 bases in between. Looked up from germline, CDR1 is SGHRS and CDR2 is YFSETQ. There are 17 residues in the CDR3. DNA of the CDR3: TGCGCCAGCAGCGAAACGTCCAGGGGACTAACCTACAATGAGCAGTTCTTC. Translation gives CASSETSRGLTYNEQFF.

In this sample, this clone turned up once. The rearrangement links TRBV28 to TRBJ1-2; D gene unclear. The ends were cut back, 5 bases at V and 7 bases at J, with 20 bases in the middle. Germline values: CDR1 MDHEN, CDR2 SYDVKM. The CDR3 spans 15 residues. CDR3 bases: TGTGCCAGCAGTGGAGACATGGCGGGCGTCTTTGGCTACACCTTC. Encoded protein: CASSGDMAGVFGYTF.